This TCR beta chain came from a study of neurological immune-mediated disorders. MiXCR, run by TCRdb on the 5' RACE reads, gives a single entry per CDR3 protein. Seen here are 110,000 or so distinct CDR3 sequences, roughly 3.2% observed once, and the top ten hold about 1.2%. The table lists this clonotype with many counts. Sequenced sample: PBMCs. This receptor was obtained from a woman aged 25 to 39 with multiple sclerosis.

The CDR3 reads CSASGQGDLTEAFF. The DNA for the CDR3 is TGCAGTGCTAGTGGACAGGGGGATTTGACTGAAGCTTTCTTT. The chain joins TRBV20-1 to TRBJ1-1; 10 nucleotides match TRBD1. V was pared by 3 bases and J by 5 bases, with 6 bases of the junction left unmatched. The germline CDR1 and CDR2 sequences are DFQATT and SNEGSKA (reference sequence). The CDR3 is 14 residues long.